Below, 5 T cell receptor beta chains from the same sample are listed, as sequenced in a study of blood T cell repertoires in COVID-19. The assay was immunoSEQ multiplex PCR, and TCRdb's table has in-frame clones only and misses some. The sample holds fewer than 90,000 clones, around 89% seen once. The specimen sequenced was peripheral blood. The origin of the receptors is an elderly woman with active COVID-19.

This chain connects TRBV7-8 to TRBJ2-1; maybe TRBD1 (6 bases). CDR1 and CDR2 from the germline V gene are SGHVS and FQNEAQ. The V and J ends lost 5 bases and 6 bases respectively, with 14 bases between them. The CDR3 runs to 14 residues. CDR3 bases: TGTGCCAGCAGCCCGGACAGTTACTCCAATGAGCAGTTCTTC. Amino acids: CASSPDSYSNEQFF.

The CDR3 DNA reads as TGTGCCAGCAGCTTGGGCAGGGCAACCTACGAGCAGTACTTC. The encoded protein is CASSLGRATYEQYF. The chain couples TRBV5-6 to TRBJ2-7; D may be TRBD1 (5 bases). This CDR3 comprises 14 residues. With 0 bases removed from V and 2 bases from J, the gap between germline ends came to 9 bases. Germline assignment: CDR1 SGHDT and CDR2 YYEEEE.

The chain has TRBV7-3 and TRBJ1-1, with 9 bases aligning to TRBD1. This CDR3 is built from 15 residues. After removal of 6 bases from V and 5 bases from J, the junction contained 10 bases not matched to a gene. Germline CDR1 is SGHTA and CDR2 is FQGTGA. This chain's CDR3 is CASSSTGGPGTEAFF. The CDR3 DNA sequence: TGTGCCAGCAGTTCTACAGGGGGCCCGGGGACTGAAGCTTTCTTT.

The rearrangement uses TRBV10-3 and TRBJ2-3, with D possibly being TRBD2 (6 bases). CDR1 and CDR2 (germline): ENHRY, SYGVKD. The V end was cut by 0 bases, the J end by 6 bases, with 22 bases between. This CDR3 spans 18 amino acids. The CDR3 DNA reads TGTGCCATCAGTGAGTCAAAACCCCCTGGAGGGTCCGGGGATACGCAGTATTTT. Protein product: CAISESKPPGGSGDTQYF.

The chain is built from TRBV29-1 and TRBJ1-5, with 10 bases matching TRBD1. V gave up 7 bases and J gave up 4 bases; unmatched junction bases: 10. The CDR3 has 15 amino acids. The germline CDR1 and CDR2 sequences are SQVTM and ANQGSEA. In nucleotides, the CDR3 is TGCAGCGCGATTCTCGGGACAGGGGTTAATCAGCCCCAGCATTTT. It is translated as CSAILGTGVNQPQHF.